Shown below are 12 T cell receptor beta chains from a single sample sequenced in a study of shared clonotypes between healthy human individuals. TCRdb's copy holds only in-frame clones and misses some; the assay was immunoSEQ multiplex PCR. The repertoire holds approximately 2.1 million clones, with more than 80% as singletons. The sequenced material came from naive CD4+ T cells from PBMCs. Described subset: CD45RA+ positively selected. The receptor source for this set is a man between 18 and 29 years old in good health. Some clones in this sample may be carry-over from other donors' samples.

The genes are TRBV15 and TRBJ2-7; TRBD1 or TRBD2 may be the D gene (5 bases each). The CDR3 has 15 amino acids. V was cut by 3 bases and J by 5 bases, with 17 bases left in between. Germline values: CDR1 LNHNV, CDR2 YYDKDF (reference sequence). CDR3 amino acids: CATSRTGAEVDEQYF. The CDR3 coding sequence is TGTGCCACCAGCAGGACCGGGGCAGAAGTAGACGAGCAGTACTTC.

This chain connects TRBV5-1 to TRBJ2-7, with D hard to call. The CDR3 loop spans 14 amino acids. Trimming removed 0 bases from V and 0 bases from J, with 7 bases in between. Germline CDR1 SGHRS, CDR2 YFSETQ. This CDR3 reads CASSLGHLSYEQYF. The CDR3 DNA reads TGCGCCAGCAGCTTGGGCCACCTCTCCTACGAGCAGTACTTC.

Regarding this clone: The sample contains more than one DNA sequence encoding this CDR3. The chain has TRBV2 and TRBJ1-1; unclear D gene. Germline CDR1 reads SNHLY; CDR2 reads FYNNEI. The CDR3 loop spans 13 amino acids. V lost 1 base to trimming and J lost 1 base, with 4 bases between them. The CDR3: CASSEEQNTEAFF. The CDR3 DNA follows: TGTGCCAGCAGTGAAGAGCAGAACACTGAAGCTTTCTTT.

The chain has TRBV9 and TRBJ2-3; D remains ambiguous. Germline values: CDR1 SGDLS, CDR2 YYNGEE. The CDR3 loop spans 15 amino acids. V lost 0 bases, J lost 4 bases, and 12 bases lay in between. Written as DNA, the CDR3 is TGTGCCAGCAGCGTAGTTGCTGTCCCCTCAGATACGCAGTATTTT. This encodes CASSVVAVPSDTQYF. Together with reference TRBV9 and TRBJ2-3, the CDR3 gives the full variable domain: DSGVTQTPKHLITATGQRVTLRCSPRSGDLSVYWYQQSLDQGLQFLIQYYNGEERAKGNILERFSAQQFPDLHSELNLSSLELGDSALYFCASSVVAVPSDTQYFGPGTRLTVL.

A note on this clone: Other nucleotide sequences from this sample produce the same CDR3. The chain links TRBV6-5 to TRBJ1-3; D is undetermined. Trimming cost V 5 bases and J 4 bases, with 3 bases left between them. This CDR3 spans 11 amino acids. CDR1 and CDR2 (germline): MNHEY, SVGAGI. CDR3 sequence: CASSGGNTIYF. CDR3 in DNA: TGTGCCAGCAGTGGGGGAAACACCATATATTTT.

Only one count was recorded for this clone. The rearrangement links TRBV7-6 to TRBJ2-2; D is perhaps TRBD1 (5 bases). Germline-derived CDR1 and CDR2 are SGHVS and FNYEAQ. This CDR3 is 15 amino acids long. Trimming took off 5 bases at V and 1 base at J, with 11 bases between the two ends. The CDR3 spells CASSRPTGNTGELFF. CDR3 coding DNA: TGTGCCAGCAGCCGACCCACAGGGAACACCGGGGAGCTGTTTTTT.

The gene calls are TRBV7-2 and TRBJ2-7, with TRBD2 matching 7 bases. Germline-derived CDR1 and CDR2 are SGHTA and FQGNSA. The J segment lost 4 bases and the V segment lost 5 bases, leaving 11 bases of the junction unmatched. This CDR3 is 15 amino acids long. CDR3 amino acids: CASSPMGGVTYEQYF. The DNA for the CDR3 is TGTGCCAGCAGCCCGATGGGGGGGGTAACGTACGAGCAGTACTTC.

The rearrangement uses TRBV19 and TRBJ2-7; D ambiguous. Germline V gene data show CDR1 as LNHDA and CDR2 as SQIVND (reference sequence). There are 14 residues in the CDR3. Trimming cost V 3 bases and J 0 bases, with 9 bases left between them. Here the CDR3 reads CASSISTVSYEQYF. As DNA, the CDR3 is TGTGCCAGTAGTATCAGCACCGTCTCCTACGAGCAGTACTTC.

The chain couples TRBV28 to TRBJ2-6; D not certain. The CDR3 contains 19 residues. The V and J ends lost 5 bases and 0 bases respectively, with 20 bases between them. Germline V gene data show CDR1 as MDHEN and CDR2 as SYDVKM. CDR3 DNA: TGTGCCAGCAGTATTTATAGGACGGTAATTAGCTCTGGGGCCAACGTCCTGACTTTC. The encoded protein is CASSIYRTVISSGANVLTF.

Only one count was recorded for this clone. V usage is TRBV2 and J usage is TRBJ2-2; D gene ambiguous. Trimming removed 5 bases from V and 0 bases from J, with 10 bases in between. Germline V CDR1 and CDR2: SNHLY, FYNNEI. The CDR3 loop spans 15 amino acids. CDR3 sequence reads: CASSPDFSNTGELFF. DNA for the CDR3: TGTGCCAGCAGTCCCGACTTCTCGAACACCGGGGAGCTGTTTTTT.

For this clone: The same CDR3 arises from other DNA sequences in this sample as well. The V call is TRBV11-1, the J call TRBJ2-5, with 9 bases fitting TRBD2. CDR3 length: 14 residues. V was clipped by 5 bases and J by 4 bases; unmatched bases: 5. The germline gives CDR1 SGHAT, CDR2 FQDESV (reference sequence). CDR3 in amino acids: CASSPGLAGETQYF. DNA for the CDR3: TGTGCCAGCAGCCCGGGACTAGCAGGAGAGACCCAGTACTTC.

The chain joins TRBV5-6 to TRBJ2-1; D may correspond to TRBD1 or TRBD2 (6 bases each). V lost 4 bases, J lost 4 bases, and 12 bases lay in between. This CDR3 contains 14 residues. The V gene's germline CDR1 is SGHDT and CDR2 YYEEEE. CDR3 coding DNA: TGTGCCAGCAGCACGGGGGCACAATACAATGAGCAGTTCTTC. Translated: CASSTGAQYNEQFF.